The 27 T cell receptor beta chains below come from one sample, sequenced in a study of blood T cell repertoires in COVID-19. TCRdb's copy holds only in-frame clones and misses some; the assay was immunoSEQ multiplex PCR. The repertoire holds 140,000 to 150,000 clones, 60% to 80% seen once, with 8.6% in the top ten. Material for sequencing was peripheral blood. These receptors came from a man aged 50-59 years with active or convalescent COVID-19.

In this sample, this clone turned up once. The V gene is TRBV19, the J gene TRBJ2-7; TRBD2 matches 7 bases. Trimming cost V 3 bases and J 2 bases; bases outside gene matches: 7. The CDR3 contains 15 residues. Germline loops: CDR1 LNHDA, CDR2 SQIVND (reference sequence). The CDR3 DNA is TGTGCCAGTAGTATTGTAGCGGGCTTCGCCTACGAGCAGTACTTC. Translating it yields CASSIVAGFAYEQYF.

Note on this clone: Lacking the conserved final phenylalanine or tryptophan, this CDR3 likely reflects a read error. Because the CDR3's place on the DNA is in doubt, the DNA is left out and the CDR3 is given as listed by TCRdb. The chain joins TRBV20-1 to TRBJ2-7; the table assigns TRBD2, which was not confirmed against the DNA. Germline-derived CDR1 and CDR2 are DFQATT and SNEGSKA (reference sequence). Inclusive of both ends, the CDR3 amounts to 14 amino acids. The CDR3 loop reads CSASPGTSGRAARL.

This chain links TRBV2 with TRBJ2-1; TRBD2 matches 9 bases. Germline V gene data show CDR1 as SNHLY and CDR2 as FYNNEI. V was clipped by 2 bases and J by 7 bases; unmatched bases: 9. This CDR3 has 16 residues. The CDR3 nucleotides are TGTGCCAGCAGTGAATGGTGGCTAGCGGGATTGAATGAGCAGTTCTTC. It translates to CASSEWWLAGLNEQFF.

This clone was seen only a few times. The V and J genes are TRBV6-5 and TRBJ2-2; 11 nucleotides agree with TRBD1. The CDR3 has 14 amino acids. The J segment lost 7 bases and the V segment lost 6 bases, leaving 4 bases of the junction unmatched. CDR1 and CDR2 (germline): MNHEY, SVGAGI. The CDR3 DNA reads as TGTGCCAGCAGGGGACAGGGGGAATTCGGGGAGCTGTTTTTT. Residues: CASRGQGEFGELFF.

The chain uses TRBV2 and TRBJ1-5, with 10 bases identical to TRBD1. The CDR3 loop spans 15 amino acids. The germline V gene has CDR1 SNHLY and CDR2 FYNNEI. V gave up 10 bases and J gave up 3 bases; unmatched junction bases: 9. The CDR3, as DNA: TGTGCCACCACACGGGACAGGGGCCCCAATCAGCCCCAGCATTTT. It translates to CATTRDRGPNQPQHF.

V gene TRBV9 combines with J gene TRBJ1-3; D gene unclear. Germline CDR1 SGDLS, CDR2 YYNGEE. Trimming took off 1 base at V and 0 bases at J, with 5 bases between the two ends. The CDR3 totals 14 residues. CDR3 nucleotide sequence: TGTGCCAGCAGCGTAACATTCTCTGGAAACACCATATATTTT. It encodes CASSVTFSGNTIYF.

The chain combines TRBV11-2 with TRBJ1-4, with 7 bases lining up with TRBD1. The V and J ends lost 5 bases and 15 bases, in that order; junction bases with no gene match: 6. The CDR3 spans 11 residues. Germline CDR1 is SGHAT and CDR2 is FQNNGV. CDR3 in DNA: TGTGCCAGCAGCCTAACAGGGGAATTGTTTTTT. Translated: CASSLTGELFF.

The chain is built from TRBV7-3 and TRBJ2-7, with D possibly matching TRBD2 (7 bases). From germline, CDR1 is SGHTA and CDR2 FQGTGA. The CDR3 covers 16 residues. V was clipped by 1 base and J by 1 base, with 14 bases between them. CDR3 sequence: CASSLREGVGSYEQYF. In DNA, the CDR3 is TGTGCCAGCAGCTTAAGGGAGGGGGTTGGGTCCTACGAGCAGTACTTC.

The chain couples TRBV7-9 to TRBJ2-1; 14 nucleotides line up with TRBD2. V dropped 6 bases and J dropped 8; count of bases not matched to a gene: 6. Germline V gives CDR1 SEHNR, CDR2 FQNEAQ (reference sequence). The CDR3 totals 15 residues. Here the CDR3 reads CASRSGLAGEDEQFF. As DNA, the CDR3 is TGTGCCAGCAGGTCGGGACTAGCGGGAGAGGATGAGCAGTTCTTC.

The genes are TRBV18 and TRBJ1-5; 12 bases align to TRBD1. Trimming cost V 3 bases and J 6 bases; bases outside gene matches: 6. Germline V CDR1 and CDR2: KGHSH, LQKENI. The CDR3 runs to 16 residues. The CDR3 protein is CASSPMGQGARQPQHF. The DNA for the CDR3 is TGTGCCAGCTCACCTATGGGACAGGGGGCCCGTCAGCCCCAGCATTTT.

The rearrangement joins TRBV6-5 to TRBJ1-1; 7 bases agree with TRBD1. Trimming cost V 6 bases and J 4 bases; bases outside gene matches: 11. CDR1 MNHEY and CDR2 SVGAGI come from the germline V gene. The CDR3 spans 15 residues. CDR3 nucleotide sequence: TGTGCCAGCAGCGACTCGTACAGGGGACCCACTGAAGCTTTCTTT. Translating it yields CASSDSYRGPTEAFF.

This clone was recorded once. The chain combines TRBV5-5 with TRBJ1-2; 8 nucleotides agree with TRBD1. The V gene end was trimmed by 3 bases and the J gene end by 7 bases; junction bases not matched to a gene: 2. This CDR3 is built from 12 residues. Germline lookup yields CDR1 SGHKS and CDR2 YYEKEE (reference sequence). Written as DNA, the CDR3 is TGTGCCAGCAGCTGGGGACAGGTTGGCTACACCTTC. Amino acids: CASSWGQVGYTF.

This clone was detected once. The rearrangement joins TRBV6-2 or TRBV6-3 to TRBJ2-7, with 11 bases fitting TRBD2. After removal of 1 base from V and 2 bases from J, the junction contained 4 bases not matched to a gene. Germline values: CDR1 MNHEY, CDR2 SVGEGT. The CDR3 has 16 residues. CDR3: CASSYLAGGIAYEQYF. DNA for the CDR3: TGTGCCAGCAGTTACTTAGCGGGAGGGATTGCCTACGAGCAGTACTTC.

In its sample, this clone was seen a few times. J is TRBJ2-3 and V is TRBV28, with 7 bases aligning to TRBD2. After removal of 5 bases from V and 2 bases from J, the junction contained 10 bases not matched to a gene. Germline V lookup: CDR1 MDHEN, CDR2 SYDVKM. CDR3 length: 16 amino acids. CDR3 amino acids: CASSRGGVSITDTQYF. CDR3 DNA sequence: TGTGCCAGCAGTCGGGGAGGGGTAAGCATCACAGATACGCAGTATTTT.

The gene calls are TRBV6-5 and TRBJ1-1; 10 nucleotides agree with TRBD1. The CDR3 length is 14 residues. Germline CDR1 reads MNHEY; CDR2 reads SVGAGI. Losses at the gene ends were 2 bases for V and 7 bases for J; bases not matched to a gene: 4. The CDR3 here is CASSYGDRGFEAFF. The DNA for the CDR3 is TGTGCCAGCAGTTACGGGGACAGGGGATTTGAAGCTTTCTTT.

The chain links TRBV19 to TRBJ2-1, with 11 bases identical to TRBD2. The germline CDR1 and CDR2 sequences are LNHDA and SQIVND (reference sequence). The length of the CDR3 is 16 residues. The trim removed 6 bases at V and 7 bases at J, leaving 11 bases unmatched. The CDR3, as DNA: TGTGCCAGTAGCGATCCTAGCGGGAGGTTGGGGAATGAGCAGTTCTTC. As protein: CASSDPSGRLGNEQFF.

V gene TRBV12-3 or TRBV12-4 combines with J gene TRBJ1-1, with D possibly matching TRBD1 (5 bases). The V end lost 8 bases, the J end lost 5 bases, and 15 bases lay between the germline ends. The CDR3 runs to 13 residues. The CDR3 sequence: CASQFRVGTEAFF. The CDR3 DNA follows: TGTGCCAGCCAATTCAGGGTGGGTACTGAAGCTTTCTTT.

The genes are TRBV5-1 and TRBJ1-5; 10 positions match TRBD1. J was trimmed by 7 bases and V by 0 bases; bases with no gene match: 4. The CDR3 length is 15 residues. CDR1 is SGHRS and CDR2 is YFSETQ in the germline V gene. The CDR3 protein is CASSLGGTGVQPQHF. CDR3 DNA: TGCGCCAGCAGCTTGGGAGGGACAGGGGTCCAGCCCCAGCATTTT. Complete variable domain (other parts from reference TRBV5-1 and TRBJ1-5): KAGVTQTPRYLIKTRGQQVTLSCSPISGHRSVSWYQQTPGQGLQFLFEYFSETQRNKGNFPGRFSGRQFSNSRSEMNVSTLELGDSALYLCASSLGGTGVQPQHFGDGTRLSIL.

This chain joins TRBV6-1 and TRBJ1-4; D is undetermined. Germline V gives CDR1 MNHNS, CDR2 SASEGT. V was trimmed by 1 base and J by 1 base, leaving 10 bases between them. The CDR3 contains 16 residues. The CDR3 loop is CASSEVQVVTNEKLFF. The DNA for the CDR3 is TGTGCCAGCAGTGAAGTTCAGGTCGTAACTAATGAAAAACTGTTTTTT.

A few counts support this clone. This chain uses TRBV9 with TRBJ1-6; 9 positions match TRBD1. Unmatched junction bases numbered 8, after V lost 3 bases and J lost 10 bases. The CDR3 has 15 amino acids. Germline CDR1 is SGDLS and CDR2 is YYNGEE. The CDR3 region is CASSAAGTGPSPLHF. CDR3 nucleotide sequence: TGTGCCAGCAGCGCCGCCGGGACAGGGCCATCACCCCTCCACTTT. The variable domain in full, completed from reference TRBV9 and TRBJ1-6, reads DSGVTQTPKHLITATGQRVTLRCSPRSGDLSVYWYQQSLDQGLQFLIQYYNGEERAKGNILERFSAQQFPDLHSELNLSSLELGDSALYFCASSAAGTGPSPLHFGNGTRLTVT.

The DNA of the CDR3 is TGTGCCAGCAGCCAGAACTTTGATTCACCCCTCCACTTT. Translation: CASSQNFDSPLHF. The chain uses TRBV4-2 and TRBJ1-6, with D unresolved. Per the germline V gene, CDR1 is LGHNA and CDR2 is YNFKEQ. The CDR3 is 13 amino acids. V lost 3 bases, J lost 8 bases, and 8 bases lay in between.

This sequence joins TRBV19 and TRBJ1-1; D might be TRBD1 (5 bases). From germline, CDR1 is LNHDA and CDR2 SQIVND (reference sequence). CDR3 length equals 12 residues. Deletions cut 6 bases from V and 1 base from J, with 6 bases between. The CDR3 region is CASSQGNTEAFF. CDR3 DNA sequence: TGTGCCAGTAGCCAGGGGAACACTGAAGCTTTCTTT.

The rearrangement joins TRBV6-5 to TRBJ2-5; 14 bases align to TRBD2. Germline CDR1 reads MNHEY; CDR2 reads SVGAGI. V lost 0 bases, J lost 7 bases, and 1 base stayed unmatched. The CDR3 is 15 residues long. CDR3 in DNA: TGTGCCAGCAGTTACTCCGGACTAGCGGGAGGGACCCAGTACTTC. Protein product: CASSYSGLAGGTQYF.

This clone has a handful of counts. V is TRBV9 and J is TRBJ1-4; D gene ambiguous. The CDR3 loop spans 14 amino acids. Germline V gene lookup returns CDR1 SGDLS and CDR2 YYNGEE. The V end was cut by 3 bases, the J end by 8 bases, with 14 bases between. The DNA of the CDR3 is TGTGCCAGCAGCGACGGAGGTTATGGCGAAAAACTGTTTTTT. As protein: CASSDGGYGEKLFF.

V gene TRBV5-1 combines with J gene TRBJ2-2, with a weak D call TRBD1 (6 bases). There are 16 residues in the CDR3. Trimming shortened V by 4 bases and J by 0 bases, and 13 bases separated the two germline ends. The germline CDR1 and CDR2 sequences are SGHRS and YFSETQ. CDR3 amino acids: CASSLTGISNTGELFF. CDR3 in DNA: TGCGCCAGCAGCCTAACAGGGATTTCGAACACCGGGGAGCTGTTTTTT.

The chain uses TRBV5-3 and TRBJ2-1; 12 nucleotides line up with TRBD2. TRBV5-3 is an ORF, with its function uncertain. Trimming removed 10 bases from V and 5 bases from J; junction bases left unmatched: 7. There are 14 residues in the CDR3. In DNA, the CDR3 is TGTGCCGTACGGACTAGCGGGACCCACAATGAGCAGTTCTTC. Residues: CAVRTSGTHNEQFF.

The chain carries TRBV9 and TRBJ1-2; a possible D gene is TRBD1 (6 bases). The CDR3 covers 15 residues. CDR1 is SGDLS, CDR2 YYNGEE, per germline. V dropped 1 base and J dropped 6 bases, with 16 bases sitting between them. CDR3 loop: CASSVSRGGFHGYTF. In DNA, the CDR3 is TGTGCCAGCAGCGTAAGCAGGGGAGGGTTCCATGGCTACACCTTC. Supplemented by reference TRBV9 and TRBJ1-2, the full variable domain reads DSGVTQTPKHLITATGQRVTLRCSPRSGDLSVYWYQQSLDQGLQFLIQYYNGEERAKGNILERFSAQQFPDLHSELNLSSLELGDSALYFCASSVSRGGFHGYTFGSGTRLTVV.